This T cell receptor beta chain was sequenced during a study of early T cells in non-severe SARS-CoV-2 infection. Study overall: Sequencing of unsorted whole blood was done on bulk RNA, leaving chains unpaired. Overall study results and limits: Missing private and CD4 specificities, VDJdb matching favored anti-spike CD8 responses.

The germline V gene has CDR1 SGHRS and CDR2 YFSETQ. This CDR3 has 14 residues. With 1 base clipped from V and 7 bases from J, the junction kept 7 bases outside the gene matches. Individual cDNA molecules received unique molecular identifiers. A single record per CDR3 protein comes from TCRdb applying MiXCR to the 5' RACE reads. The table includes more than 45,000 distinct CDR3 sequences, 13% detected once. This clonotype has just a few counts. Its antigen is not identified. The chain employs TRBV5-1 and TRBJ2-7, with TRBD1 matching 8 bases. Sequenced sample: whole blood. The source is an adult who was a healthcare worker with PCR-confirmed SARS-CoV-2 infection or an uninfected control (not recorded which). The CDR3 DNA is TGCGCCAGCAGCTTGCGTGGGACAGGAGGTGAGCAGTACTTC. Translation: CASSLRGTGGEQYF.